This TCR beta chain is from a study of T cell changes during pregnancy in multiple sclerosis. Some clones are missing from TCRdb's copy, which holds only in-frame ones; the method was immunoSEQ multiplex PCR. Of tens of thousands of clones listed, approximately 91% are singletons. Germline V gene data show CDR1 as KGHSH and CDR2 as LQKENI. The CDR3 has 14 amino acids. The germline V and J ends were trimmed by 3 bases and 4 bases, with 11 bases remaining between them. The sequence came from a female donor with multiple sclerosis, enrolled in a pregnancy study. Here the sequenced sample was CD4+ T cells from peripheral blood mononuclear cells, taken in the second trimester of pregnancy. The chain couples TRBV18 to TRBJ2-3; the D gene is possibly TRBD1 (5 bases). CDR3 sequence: CASSPPGRADTQYF. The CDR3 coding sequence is TGTGCCAGCTCACCCCCCGGCAGGGCAGATACGCAGTATTTT.